The rows below give T cell receptor beta chains drawn from one sample of a study of Ad26.COV2.S vaccination and SARS-CoV-2 variants. Libraries were prepared by immunoSEQ multiplex PCR; TCRdb keeps only in-frame clonotypes and omits some of them. The data contain approximately 480,000 clones, around nine tenths of them singletons. Sequenced here: peripheral blood, sampled in a trial of Ad26.COV2.S vaccine versus placebo. All receptors derive from a person between 18 and 59 years old who received the Ad26.COV2.S COVID-19 vaccine or a placebo. Both conserved end residues are part of each CDR3. The order of the fields is J gene, clone size, V gene, D gene, CDR3 DNA, CDR3 protein. The D gene is left open where the match is weak. Expanded clones are given a class, and other clones once, few, many or no size at all.

>TRBJ2-2|NA|TRBV9|NA
TGTGCCAGCAGCGTATCGTCGAACACCGGGGAGCTGTTTTTT
CASSVSSNTGELFF
>TRBJ2-3|NA|TRBV27|NA
TGTGCCAGCAGTTTATCATCTGGCCGCACAGATACGCAGTATTTT
CASSLSSGRTDTQYF
>TRBJ2-7|once|TRBV2|NA
TGTGCCAGCAGTGAACGTCAAACCTCCTACGAGCAGTACTTC
CASSERQTSYEQYF
>TRBJ2-3|NA|TRBV29-1|TRBD1
TGCAGCGCTGAGTCTAGGACAGGGGGCCCAGATACGCAGTATTTT
CSAESRTGGPDTQYF
>TRBJ2-3|few|TRBV30|NA
TGTGCCTGGACTCCCCCCAGGGAAGATACGCAGTATTTT
CAWTPPREDTQYF
>TRBJ2-7|NA|TRBV11-3|NA
TGTGCCAGCAGCTTAGCCGGGACGGACTACGAGCAGTACTTC
CASSLAGTDYEQYF
>TRBJ2-1|NA|TRBV27|TRBD2
TGTGCCAGCAGTCCCCGGGACGCCCTTTGGGCTAGCGGTCTGAATGAGCAGTTCTTC
CASSPRDALWASGLNEQFF
>TRBJ2-2|NA|TRBV6-5|TRBD1
TGTGCCAGCAGAATGGGACAGGCTGCCGGGGAGCTGTTTTTT
CASRMGQAAGELFF
>TRBJ2-2|NA|TRBV7-8|NA
TGTGCCAGCAGCTTAGGTTTTACAGGGAGCGGGGAGCTGTTTTTT
CASSLGFTGSGELFF
>TRBJ2-1|NA|TRBV15|NA
TGTGCCACCAGCAGAGGGGAATTCGACAATGAGCAGTTCTTC
CATSRGEFDNEQFF
>TRBJ1-1|NA|TRBV19|NA
TGTGCCAGTAGTACAACCCGGGGCACTGAAGCTTTCTTT
CASSTTRGTEAFF
>TRBJ2-1|NA|TRBV24-1|TRBD2
TGTGCCACCAGTGGCCTAGCGGGAGGGCCATACTCGGGTGAGCAGTTCTTC
CATSGLAGGPYSGEQFF
>TRBJ2-7|NA|TRBV9|TRBD2
TGTGCCAGCAGCGTTACTAGCGGGAGGTTGTACGAGCAGTACTTC
CASSVTSGRLYEQYF
>TRBJ1-1|NA|TRBV4-3|NA
TGCGCCAGCAGTCAAGACCGGATCACTGAAGCTTTCTTT
CASSQDRITEAFF
>TRBJ1-1|NA|TRBV15|NA
TGTGCCACCAGCAGACCTCTTTCGGGGGTTGCTGAAGCTTTCTTT
CATSRPLSGVAEAFF
>TRBJ1-1|NA|TRBV6-5|TRBD1
TGTGCCAGTGATCAGGGGGGGAACACTGAAGCTTTCTTT
CASDQGGNTEAFF
>TRBJ1-1|NA|TRBV6-5|TRBD1
TGTGCCAGCAGTTACCTTCCGGGACAGGTGACTGAAGCTTTCTTT
CASSYLPGQVTEAFF
>TRBJ1-2|NA|TRBV3-1/TRBV3-2|NA
TGTGCCAGCAGCCAACGGGTGGTTGGTGGCTACACCTTC
CASSQRVVGGYTF